Sequencing of this T cell receptor beta chain was carried out in a study of radiation and T cells in renal cell carcinoma. Some clones are missing from TCRdb's copy, which holds only in-frame ones; the method was immunoSEQ multiplex PCR. Of more than 95,000 clones in the sample, roughly four fifths were seen once. Germline V gene lookup returns CDR1 SGHRS and CDR2 YFSETQ. The CDR3 is 13 residues long. V gave up 2 bases and J gave up 4 bases; unmatched junction bases: 2. Time point noted: baseline pretreatment blood. As for treatment: 15 Gy SBRT to primary tumor, nephrectomy 4 weeks later. The clonotype comes from a woman aged 55-70 years with renal cell carcinoma. The sample was blood, taken from a patient whose treatment included radiotherapy and nephrectomy. The chain couples TRBV5-1 to TRBJ1-1, with 7 bases that match TRBD1. Here the CDR3 DNA reads TGCGCCAGCAGCTTCACAGGGGTCACTGAAGCTTTCTTT. It translates to CASSFTGVTEAFF.